Ten or more counts support the clone carrying this TCR beta chain. CDR1 LGHNA and CDR2 YSLEER come from the germline V gene. V lost 0 bases and J lost 0; bases outside the gene matches: 5. The length of the CDR3 is 16 residues. TCRdb itself ran the 5' RACE reads through MiXCR, one entry per CDR3 protein. The sample contains roughly 100,000 distinct CDR3 sequences, about 8.3% of which appear only once. The data belong to a study of CD8 T cells in ankylosing spondylitis. J is TRBJ2-7 and V is TRBV4-3; 7 positions match TRBD1. Material for sequencing was blood, either unsorted or a sorted T cell fraction (not recorded which). The clonotype was recovered from a male donor with ankylosing spondylitis or in good health (not recorded which). Here the CDR3 reads CASSQDLGTASYEQYF. The CDR3 region has the DNA TGCGCCAGCAGCCAAGATTTAGGGACAGCCTCCTACGAGCAGTACTTC.